This T cell receptor (beta chain) stems from a study of blood T cell repertoires in COVID-19. Looking at the study overall: Collection of acute and convalescent COVID-19 samples took place in the United States, Italy and Spain.

Sequencing used immunoSEQ multiplex PCR; TCRdb keeps in-frame clones, though not all of them. Of over 130,000 clones in the sample, about 87% are singletons; the top ten hold 25% to 35%. This CDR3 has 16 residues. Looked up from germline, CDR1 is SGDLS and CDR2 is YYNGEE. J gave up 3 bases and V 0 bases, and 7 bases lay outside the gene matches. This clone came up once. This TCR derives from a human donor in a cohort sampled during active COVID-19. The genes are TRBV9 and TRBJ2-5; 8 nucleotides align to TRBD2. Sequencing was done on a sample of peripheral blood. The CDR3 reads CASSVDRGGPEETQYF. Written as DNA, the CDR3 is TGTGCCAGCAGCGTAGATCGGGGGGGCCCCGAAGAGACCCAGTACTTC. Filled out from reference TRBV9 and TRBJ2-5, the complete variable domain reads DSGVTQTPKHLITATGQRVTLRCSPRSGDLSVYWYQQSLDQGLQFLIQYYNGEERAKGNILERFSAQQFPDLHSELNLSSLELGDSALYFCASSVDRGGPEETQYFGPGTRLLVL.